The 29 T cell receptor beta chains listed next were all sequenced from one sample in a study of blood T cells in healthy people across ages. Then a second PCR, running roughly 7 to 11 cycles, was carried out with a sample-barcoded 5' primer and a J-beta primer mix. In TCRdb, the 5' RACE reads were re-called with MiXCR into one record per CDR3 protein. The sample lists approximately 1.5 million distinct CDR3 sequences, roughly 43% occurring once. The specimen sequenced was blood. The source is a woman aged 18-29 years in good health.

The chain combines TRBV29-1 with TRBJ2-1; D ambiguous. The V end was cut by 0 bases, the J end by 9 bases, with 18 bases between. Germline CDR1 is SQVTM and CDR2 is ANQGSEA. This CDR3 contains 15 residues. The CDR3 DNA reads TGCAGCGTTGAAGAATGGATGAAGTGGGTTGGTGAGCAGTTCTTC. This sequence encodes CSVEEWMKWVGEQFF.

This clonotype was found a few times. The chain recombines TRBV5-5 with TRBJ1-2; the D gene is possibly TRBD1 (6 bases). The CDR3 sequence is 15 residues long. Germline values: CDR1 SGHKS, CDR2 YYEKEE (reference sequence). Trimming left V 3 bases short and J 4 bases short, with 16 bases between. The CDR3 is CASSYGTSAGYGYTF. CDR3 in DNA: TGTGCCAGCAGCTACGGGACATCCGCGGGCTATGGCTACACCTTC.

The sample holds a few counts of this clonotype. The gene calls are TRBV20-1 and TRBJ1-2; maybe TRBD1 (5 bases). The CDR3 is 13 residues long. The germline CDR1 and CDR2 sequences are DFQATT and SNEGSKA (reference sequence). V was shortened by 5 bases and J by 5 bases, with 15 bases between the two germline ends. This CDR3 is CSAPKGREYGYTF. The CDR3 DNA is TGCAGTGCTCCAAAGGGGCGCGAGTATGGCTACACCTTC.

This chain uses TRBV20-1 with TRBJ1-2; D perhaps matches TRBD1 (5 bases). This CDR3 has 13 residues. V lost 5 bases, J lost 0 bases, and 10 bases lay in between. Per germline, CDR1 DFQATT and CDR2 SNEGSKA (reference sequence). For the CDR3, the DNA is TGCAGTGCTCAGACAGATACTAACTATGGCTACACCTTC. Its translation: CSAQTDTNYGYTF.

This clonotype was recorded once. The V gene is TRBV5-1, the J gene TRBJ2-2; D call uncertain. The CDR3 sequence is 17 residues long. Trimming stripped 3 bases from V and 6 bases from J, with 21 bases between. Germline CDR1 reads SGHRS; CDR2 reads YFSETQ. The CDR3 loop is CASSWAPGRIKSGELFF. Here the CDR3 DNA reads TGCGCCAGCAGCTGGGCCCCAGGACGGATCAAGTCCGGGGAGCTGTTTTTT.

The table lists this clonotype with many counts. DNA for the CDR3: TGCAGCGTTGGGCCCCGTAGCGGGACCAACAATGAGCAGTTCTTC. It yields the protein CSVGPRSGTNNEQFF. This chain links TRBV29-1 with TRBJ2-1, with TRBD2 identical over 8 bases. Germline CDR1 is SQVTM and CDR2 is ANQGSEA. The CDR3 spans 15 residues. Germline trimming cut 4 bases from V and 5 bases from J; bases unmatched to any gene: 10.

V usage is TRBV4-2 and J usage is TRBJ2-3; 9 bases map to TRBD1. The CDR3 runs to 16 residues. With 6 bases clipped from V and 0 bases from J, the junction kept 7 bases outside the gene matches. The germline V gene encodes CDR1 LGHNA and CDR2 YNFKEQ. CDR3 protein: CASRPKQGASTDTQYF. The CDR3 nucleotides read TGTGCCAGCAGGCCTAAACAGGGGGCGAGCACAGATACGCAGTATTTT.

V is TRBV30 and J is TRBJ1-2; no firm D call. CDR3 length: 11 amino acids. Deletions cut 4 bases from V and 3 bases from J, with 6 bases between. Germline values: CDR1 GTSNPN, CDR2 SVGIG (reference sequence). CDR3 sequence reads: CAWIGYYGYTF. The CDR3, as DNA: TGTGCCTGGATTGGCTACTATGGCTACACCTTC.

This clonotype has more than one count but fewer than ten. This chain links TRBV12-5 with TRBJ2-1, with D tentatively TRBD1 or TRBD2 (5 bases each). Between the trimmed V and J ends, which lost 6 bases and 5 bases, there was a span of 11 bases. The CDR3 sequence is 13 residues long. CDR1 and CDR2 (germline): LGHNT, FRNRAP. The CDR3 bases are TGTGCTAGTGGCAGGGACCTTAACAATGAGCAGTTCTTC. Translation: CASGRDLNNEQFF.

In its sample, this clonotype was seen a few times. The chain couples TRBV20-1 to TRBJ2-3; weak D call: TRBD2 (5 bases). Germline V gene sequence: CDR1 DFQATT, CDR2 SNEGSKA (reference sequence). The CDR3 length is 15 residues. V lost 4 bases and J lost 2, with 16 bases in between. CDR3 in DNA: TGCAGTGCTAAGATGCCCGGACTTAACACAGATACGCAGTATTTT. Translated, it gives CSAKMPGLNTDTQYF.

The chain recombines TRBV5-1 with TRBJ1-5, with D possibly TRBD1 on 5 matching bases. Trimming pared 0 bases from V and 3 bases from J, leaving 10 bases between. The CDR3 runs to 15 residues. Germline V gene lookup returns CDR1 SGHRS and CDR2 YFSETQ. The CDR3 protein is CASSLAGEPNQPQHF. CDR3 nucleotides: TGCGCCAGCAGCTTGGCGGGGGAACCCAATCAGCCCCAGCATTTT.

The CDR3 here is CAISGPRKGLTNTGELFF. The CDR3 coding sequence is TGTGCCATCAGCGGGCCCCGAAAGGGCTTAACGAACACCGGGGAGCTGTTTTTT. The chain uses TRBV10-3 and TRBJ2-2; D gene uncertain. CDR3 length: 18 residues. From germline, CDR1 is ENHRY and CDR2 SYGVKD. Trimming removed 6 bases at V and 0 bases at J, with 20 bases between.

The CDR3: CASSQVLREQETQYF. The CDR3 DNA reads as TGTGCCAGCAGTCAGGTCCTGCGGGAACAAGAGACCCAGTACTTC. The chain carries TRBV6-2 or TRBV6-3 and TRBJ2-5; tentative D call: TRBD2 (6 bases). Germline CDR1 reads MNHEY; CDR2 reads SVGEGT. This CDR3 comprises 15 residues. Trimming stripped 5 bases from V and 2 bases from J, with 15 bases between.

J is TRBJ2-3 and V is TRBV7-2; TRBD1 matches 9 bases. The CDR3 sequence is 16 residues long. Germline CDR1 reads SGHTA; CDR2 reads FQGNSA. J gave up 3 bases and V 5 bases, and 9 bases lay outside the gene matches. For the CDR3, the DNA is TGTGCCAGCAGCCCGTGGTCGACAGGGGGAACAGATACGCAGTATTTT. Translating it yields CASSPWSTGGTDTQYF. Drawing the rest from reference TRBV7-2 and TRBJ2-3, the complete variable domain is GAGVSQSPSNKVTEKGKDVELRCDPISGHTALYWYRQSLGQGLEFLIYFQGNSAPDKSGLPSDRFSAERTGGSVSTLTIQRTQQEDSAVYLCASSPWSTGGTDTQYFGPGTRLTVL.

The chain has TRBV2 and TRBJ2-1, with a weak D call TRBD2 (6 bases). CDR3 length equals 15 residues. The germline V and J ends were trimmed by 7 bases and 0 bases, with 13 bases remaining between them. CDR1 SNHLY and CDR2 FYNNEI come from the germline V gene. Here the CDR3 reads CASTLRDHSYNEQFF. The CDR3 DNA sequence: TGTGCCAGCACTTTGCGGGACCACTCCTACAATGAGCAGTTCTTC.

V usage is TRBV6-6 and J usage is TRBJ1-6, with TRBD1 identical over 7 bases. Looked up from germline, CDR1 is MNHNY and CDR2 is SVGAGI (reference sequence). V shed 4 bases, J shed 5 bases, and the junction held 8 bases outside the gene matches. The CDR3 loop spans 16 amino acids. This chain's CDR3 is CASSSTGDYHNSPLHF. The CDR3 region has the DNA TGTGCCAGCAGTTCTACAGGGGACTACCATAATTCACCCCTCCACTTT.

The chain carries TRBV6-5 and TRBJ2-7; 8 nucleotides agree with TRBD1. V dropped 6 bases and J dropped 7; count of bases not matched to a gene: 14. CDR3 length equals 15 residues. Germline values: CDR1 MNHEY, CDR2 SVGAGI. CDR3 coding DNA: TGTGCCAGCAGAAGCGACAGGGGACCCTACAATGAGCAGTACTTC. It specifies CASRSDRGPYNEQYF.

The J gene is TRBJ2-4, the V gene TRBV21-1; TRBD1 is the table's D call, not checked against the DNA. TRBV21-1 is an annotated pseudogene. The CDR3 runs to 16 residues. CDR3 sequence: CACSKGSGVGKNIQYF. The CDR3 region has the DNA TGTGCCTGCAGCAAGGGATCCGGGGTTGGCAAAAACATTCAGTACTTC.

This clonotype has more than one count but fewer than ten. V is TRBV7-2 and J is TRBJ1-4, with TRBD1 identical over 7 bases. This CDR3 contains 15 residues. Germline V gene sequence: CDR1 SGHTA, CDR2 FQGNSA. V lost 6 bases, J lost 2 bases, and 6 bases stayed unmatched. As DNA, the CDR3 is TGTGCCAGCAGATCAGGGGGACACACTAATGAAAAACTGTTTTTT. This gives the protein CASRSGGHTNEKLFF.

The V gene is TRBV12-5, the J gene TRBJ2-3; D is uncertain. CDR1 LGHNT and CDR2 FRNRAP come from the germline V gene. CDR3 length equals 14 residues. V lost 1 base and J lost 1, with 6 bases in between. CDR3 loop: CASGLGYGTDTQYF. For the CDR3, the DNA is TGTGCTAGTGGTTTGGGGTACGGCACAGATACGCAGTATTTT.

The chain combines TRBV7-2 with TRBJ2-5; D possibly corresponds to TRBD2 (5 bases). The germline V and J ends were trimmed by 4 bases and 11 bases, with 26 bases remaining between them. The CDR3 length is 16 residues. Germline V gives CDR1 SGHTA, CDR2 FQGNSA. This CDR3 is CASSSSLRQALGEQYF. The CDR3 DNA reads TGTGCCAGCAGCTCCTCCTTAAGGCAAGCTCTTGGGGAGCAGTACTTC.

This clonotype was seen a few times. V gene TRBV27 combines with J gene TRBJ2-7, with TRBD1 identical over 11 bases. The germline V gene has CDR1 MNHEY and CDR2 SMNVEV (reference sequence). CDR3 length equals 14 residues. V gave up 6 bases and J gave up 6 bases; unmatched junction bases: 7. CDR3 residues: CASRGGTGGSEQYF. CDR3 nucleotide sequence: TGTGCCAGCAGGGGCGGGACAGGGGGTTCCGAGCAGTACTTC.

The V and J genes are TRBV6-2 or TRBV6-3 and TRBJ2-3, with 7 bases aligning to TRBD2. In germline, CDR1 is MNHEY, CDR2 SVGEGT. The CDR3 covers 12 residues. Trimming at V came to 5 bases and at J to 9 bases, leaving 5 bases not matched to a gene. The CDR3 loop reads CASSTREGTQYF. DNA of the CDR3: TGTGCCAGCAGTACCAGGGAGGGGACGCAGTATTTT.

CDR3 in amino acids: CATGVAGAYEQYF. DNA of the CDR3: TGTGCCACGGGGGTAGCGGGGGCCTACGAGCAGTACTTC. The V call is TRBV25-1, the J call TRBJ2-7, with 9 bases fitting TRBD2. Looked up from germline, CDR1 is MGHDK and CDR2 is SYGVNS. The CDR3 contains 13 residues. Trimming took 10 bases from V and 2 from J; bases not matched to a gene: 6.

This clonotype occurred a few times. This chain uses TRBV5-1 with TRBJ2-4; D gene unclear. This CDR3 is 14 amino acids long. Trimming removed 1 base at V and 1 base at J, with 6 bases between. Germline loops: CDR1 SGHRS, CDR2 YFSETQ. Here the CDR3 reads CASSLSEAKNIQYF. The CDR3 DNA reads TGCGCCAGCAGCTTGAGTGAGGCCAAAAACATTCAGTACTTC.

The rearrangement uses TRBV29-1 and TRBJ1-2, with D possibly matching TRBD1 (5 bases). Trimming shortened V by 0 bases and J by 5 bases, and 13 bases separated the two germline ends. This CDR3 is 14 amino acids long. The germline gives CDR1 SQVTM, CDR2 ANQGSEA. The CDR3 DNA reads TGCAGCGTTGAAGAGGGTAGGGGACCTTATGGCTACACCTTC. It yields the protein CSVEEGRGPYGYTF.

This clonotype was observed a few times. The chain employs TRBV7-2 and TRBJ1-4, with 8 bases matching TRBD1. There are 16 residues in the CDR3. The V gene end was trimmed by 2 bases and the J gene end by 4 bases; junction bases not matched to a gene: 6. Germline CDR1 and CDR2: SGHTA and FQGNSA. The CDR3 nucleotides are TGTGCCAGCAGCTTAAGTGGGACAGGCATTAATGAAAAACTGTTTTTT. This translates into CASSLSGTGINEKLFF.

The chain carries TRBV7-3 and TRBJ1-5, with D unresolved. V lost 5 bases to trimming and J lost 7 bases, with 12 bases between them. Germline CDR1 and CDR2: SGHTA and FQGTGA. The CDR3 loop spans 13 amino acids. In nucleotides, the CDR3 is TGTGCCAGCAGCACCCATGGCGGCCAGCCCCAGCATTTT. It encodes CASSTHGGQPQHF.

This clonotype appeared a few times. The chain recombines TRBV30 with TRBJ1-1, with unresolved D. Germline loops: CDR1 GTSNPN, CDR2 SVGIG (reference sequence). Trimming took off 3 bases at V and 0 bases at J, with 11 bases between the two ends. The CDR3 runs to 14 residues. CDR3 in DNA: TGTGCCTGGAGGCGCCCTGTGTTGAACACTGAAGCTTTCTTT. Translation: CAWRRPVLNTEAFF. Based on the CDR3 plus reference TRBV30 and TRBJ1-1, the full variable domain is SQTIHQWPATLVQPVGSPLSLECTVEGTSNPNLYWYRQAAGRGLQLLFYSVGIGQISSEVPQNLSASRPQDRQFILSSKKLLLSDSGFYLCAWRRPVLNTEAFFGQGTRLTVV.